This TCR beta chain was observed in a study of blood T cells in healthy people across ages. This clonotype was seen many times. V gave up 5 bases and J gave up 7 bases; unmatched junction bases: 3. This CDR3 is built from 13 residues. CDR1 and CDR2 (germline): SGHTA, FQGNSA. It was with a sample-barcoded 5' primer and a J-beta primer mix that a second PCR of roughly 6 to 11 cycles was run. TCRdb recomputed calls from the 5' RACE reads with MiXCR, one row per CDR3 protein. Of about 1.7 million distinct CDR3 sequences in the sample, roughly 30% were seen once. The source is a woman between 25 and 40 years old in good health. The chain carries TRBV7-2 and TRBJ2-4; 9 positions match TRBD1. The sample taken for sequencing was blood. In DNA, the CDR3 is TGTGCCAGCAGCCGGGACAGGGTGAACATTCAGTACTTC. It translates to CASSRDRVNIQYF.